The clone carrying this TCR beta chain was detected once. Profiling relied on immunoSEQ multiplex PCR, and the TCRdb table lists in-frame clones only, not all of them. The sample holds 95,000 to 110,000 clones, more than 80% seen once. Germline-derived CDR1 and CDR2 are MGHRA and YSYEKL. The CDR3 is made up of 15 amino acids. The sample comes from a study of glioma-infiltrating T cells after dendritic cell vaccination. Source: blood, taken before dendritic cell vaccination. This TCR was sampled from a human donor with glioblastoma. This sequence joins TRBV4-1 and TRBJ2-5; a weak D match, TRBD2 (6 bases). The DNA end is a closer match to TRBJ2-7, so the J assignment may be wrong. CDR3 nucleotide sequence: TGCGCCAGCAGCCGCGGGCCGGGGGTCTCCTACGAGCAGTACTTC. This gives the protein CASSRGPGVSYEQYF.